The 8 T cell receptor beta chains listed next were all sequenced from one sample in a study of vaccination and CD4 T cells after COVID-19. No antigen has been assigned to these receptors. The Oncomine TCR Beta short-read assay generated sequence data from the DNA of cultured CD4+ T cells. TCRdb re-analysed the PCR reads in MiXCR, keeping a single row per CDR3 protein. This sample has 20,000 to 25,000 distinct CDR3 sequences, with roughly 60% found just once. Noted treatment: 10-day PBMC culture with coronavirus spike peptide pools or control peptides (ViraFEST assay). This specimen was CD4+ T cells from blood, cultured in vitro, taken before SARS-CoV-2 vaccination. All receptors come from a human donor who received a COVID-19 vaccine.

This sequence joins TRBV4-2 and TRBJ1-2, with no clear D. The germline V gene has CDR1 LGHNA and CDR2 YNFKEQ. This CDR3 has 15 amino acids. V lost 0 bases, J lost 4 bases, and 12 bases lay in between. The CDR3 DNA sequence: TGTGCCAGCAGCCAAGAATCGACTAGAGGCTATGGCTACACCTTC. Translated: CASSQESTRGYGYTF.

The CDR3 loop is CASSPSAFTDTQYF. The CDR3 DNA is TGCGCCAGCAGTCCTTCGGCCTTCACAGATACGCAGTATTTT. The J gene is TRBJ2-3, the V gene TRBV23-1; D remains unclear. TRBV23-1 carries the ORF label, with uncertain function. V was trimmed by 4 bases and J by 2 bases, leaving 10 bases between them. The CDR3 consists of 14 residues.

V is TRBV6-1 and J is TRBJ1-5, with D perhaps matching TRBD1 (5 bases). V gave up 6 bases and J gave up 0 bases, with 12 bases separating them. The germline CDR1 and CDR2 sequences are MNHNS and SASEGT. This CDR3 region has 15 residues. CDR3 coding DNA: TGTGCCAGCAGGGGGACGGACGATAGCAATCAGCCCCAGCATTTT. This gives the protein CASRGTDDSNQPQHF.

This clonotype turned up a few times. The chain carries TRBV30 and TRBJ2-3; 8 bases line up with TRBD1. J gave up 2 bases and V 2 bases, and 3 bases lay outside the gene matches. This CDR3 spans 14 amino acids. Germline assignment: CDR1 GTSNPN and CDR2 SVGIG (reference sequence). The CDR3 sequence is CAWSLGQDTDTQYF. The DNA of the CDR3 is TGTGCCTGGAGTCTGGGACAGGACACAGATACGCAGTATTTT. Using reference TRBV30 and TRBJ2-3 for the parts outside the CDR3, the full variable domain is SQTIHQWPATLVQPVGSPLSLECTVEGTSNPNLYWYRQAAGRGLQLLFYSVGIGQISSEVPQNLSASRPQDRQFILSSKKLLLSDSGFYLCAWSLGQDTDTQYFGPGTRLTVL.

As DNA, the CDR3 is TGTGCCTGGAGTTTGGGGCCCGGCAATTCACCCCTCCACTTT. Translating it yields CAWSLGPGNSPLHF. The chain uses TRBV30 and TRBJ1-6; D is perhaps TRBD1 (5 bases). Germline-derived CDR1 and CDR2 are GTSNPN and SVGIG (reference sequence). Trimming cost V 2 bases and J 7 bases, with 12 bases left between them. This CDR3 is 14 amino acids long.

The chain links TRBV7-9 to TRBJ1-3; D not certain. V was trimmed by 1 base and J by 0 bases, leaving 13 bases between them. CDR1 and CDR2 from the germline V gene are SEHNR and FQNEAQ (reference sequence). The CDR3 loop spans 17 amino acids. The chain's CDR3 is CASSLDRLGISGNTIYF. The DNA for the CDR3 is TGTGCCAGCAGCTTAGATCGTTTGGGAATCTCTGGAAACACCATATATTTT.

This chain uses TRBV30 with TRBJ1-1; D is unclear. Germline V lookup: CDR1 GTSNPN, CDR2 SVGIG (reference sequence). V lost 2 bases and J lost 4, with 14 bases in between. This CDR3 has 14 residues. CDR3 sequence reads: CAWSPHVESTEAFF. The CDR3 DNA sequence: TGTGCCTGGAGTCCACATGTAGAGTCCACTGAAGCTTTCTTT.

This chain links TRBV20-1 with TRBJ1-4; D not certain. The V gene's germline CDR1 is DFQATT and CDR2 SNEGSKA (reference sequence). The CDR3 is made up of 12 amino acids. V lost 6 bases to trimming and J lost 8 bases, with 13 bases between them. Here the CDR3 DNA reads TGCAGTGCGGCGGGTTGGAGGGAAAAACTGTTTTTT. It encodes CSAAGWREKLFF.